The entry below gives a single T cell receptor (beta chain) sequence along with its context. In the source study's methods: By means of reference gene primer amplification, nucleated cell counts were estimated. Measured with immunoSEQ multiplex PCR; TCRdb has only the in-frame clones, and not every one. Clone size and the V and J calls come from that table; the DNA yielded D and trimming. The sample has approximately 280,000 clones, approximately 84% seen once. The data were obtained in a study of blood T cell repertoires in COVID-19. For the study at large: PBMCs, B-cell-depleted T cells, or T cells were the source of the cDNA or gDNA that made up the material.

In Seattle, patients joined the study during active infection and were tracked longitudinally. Germline values: CDR1 MNHEY, CDR2 SVGEGT. The V gene lost 0 bases and the J gene lost 0 bases, with 17 bases spanning the gap. CDR3 length: 18 amino acids. Sequencing was carried out using peripheral blood. The chain has TRBV6-2 or TRBV6-3 and TRBJ1-1; D might be TRBD1 (5 bases). The TCR comes from a human donor with COVID-19, enrolled during active disease. The donor label of this sample is uncertain. The CDR3 DNA reads TGTGCCAGCAGTTACTCCGGGGGGTTAATCAGCATGAACACTGAAGCTTTCTTT. The encoded protein is CASSYSGGLISMNTEAFF.